What follows is one T cell receptor (beta chain) and its context. Its matching antigen is unknown. The source of the sample is a study of monozygotic twins with inflammatory bowel disease. Germline CDR1 is DFQATT and CDR2 is SNEGSKA (reference sequence). The CDR3 spans 13 residues. The team made cDNA by running eight separate reactions for each sample. TCRdb reprocessed the 5' RACE reads; each CDR3 protein has one entry and no DNA is given. The sample data list roughly 320,000 distinct CDR3 sequences. Findings and limits, study-wide: It was observed that concordant and discordant twins did not differ in repertoire similarity, possibly given limited power.

This chain joins TRBV20-1 and TRBJ2-1; TCRdb returns TRBD1, unconfirmable since there is no DNA. The sample taken for sequencing was blood. This TCR was sampled from a human donor with ulcerative colitis or Crohn's disease, or a healthy co-twin of an affected twin (not recorded which). The CDR3 region is CSARRQAGDEQFF.